Each of the 31 T cell receptor beta chains below was sequenced from the same sample in a study of CD8 T cells in ankylosing spondylitis. No cognate antigen is known for these TCRs. TCRdb reanalysed the 5' RACE reads using MiXCR and keeps one entry per CDR3 protein. This sample has about 510,000 distinct CDR3 sequences, with less than 6% found just once. Findings and caveats of the study: Ankylosing spondylitis blood seemed to carry a telltale TCR beta motif made of fewer than ten highly homologous variants.

The sequenced sample consisted of blood, either unsorted or a sorted T cell fraction (not recorded which). The source of these receptors is a male donor with ankylosing spondylitis.

This clonotype appeared many times. The rearrangement joins TRBV29-1 to TRBJ2-7, with a weak D call TRBD1 (5 bases). Trimming removed 5 bases from V and 1 base from J, with 12 bases in between. The CDR3 spans 13 residues. Germline CDR1 SQVTM, CDR2 ANQGSEA. DNA for the CDR3: TGCAGCGTTCATGACAGCGAATCCTACGAGCAGTACTTC. This gives the protein CSVHDSESYEQYF.

This clonotype was recorded at least ten times. V is TRBV5-1 and J is TRBJ2-1; D might be TRBD2 (5 bases). The CDR3 extends over 12 amino acids. Germline V gene sequence: CDR1 SGHRS, CDR2 YFSETQ. V was clipped by 2 bases and J by 11 bases, with 11 bases between them. The CDR3 nucleotides are TGCGCCAGCAGCTTCTCGGAGGTGAAGCAGTTCTTC. It is translated as CASSFSEVKQFF.

The chain has TRBV18 and TRBJ1-5; the D gene is possibly TRBD1 (5 bases). Looked up from germline, CDR1 is KGHSH and CDR2 is LQKENI. This CDR3 comprises 15 residues. Between the trimmed V and J ends, which lost 1 base and 2 bases, there was a span of 9 bases. The CDR3 DNA is TGTGCCAGCTCACCACGAGGGGCAGGCAATCAGCCCCAGCATTTT. Its protein is CASSPRGAGNQPQHF.

This clonotype was recorded many times. The rearrangement links TRBV6-5 to TRBJ1-1; 7 positions agree with TRBD1. Germline V lookup: CDR1 MNHEY, CDR2 SVGAGI. The V segment lost 2 bases and the J segment 6 bases; nucleotides outside the gene matches: 9. The CDR3 runs 15 residues. Here the CDR3 reads CASSYGQGVKAEAFF. In nucleotides, the CDR3 is TGTGCCAGCAGTTACGGGCAGGGGGTGAAGGCTGAAGCTTTCTTT.

V is TRBV27 and J is TRBJ1-1; D is unresolved. This CDR3 comprises 13 residues. Germline CDR1 MNHEY, CDR2 SMNVEV (reference sequence). The V end was cut by 7 bases, the J end by 0 bases, with 9 bases between. CDR3 in amino acids: CASTTNMNTEAFF. CDR3 DNA sequence: TGTGCCAGCACCACTAATATGAACACTGAAGCTTTCTTT.

In this sample, this clonotype turned up many times. V and J are TRBV21-1 and TRBJ1-2. TRBV21-1 is recorded as a pseudogene. This CDR3 is built from 14 residues. The CDR3 sequence is CASSNRRWNYGYTF. CDR3 in DNA: TGTGCCAGCAGCAACCGGCGGTGGAACTATGGCTACACCTTC.

V and J are TRBV7-3 and TRBJ1-6, with 8 bases identical to TRBD1. CDR1 and CDR2 from the germline V gene are SGHTA and FQGTGA. The V and J ends lost 3 bases and 7 bases, in that order; junction bases with no gene match: 8. The CDR3 sequence is 16 residues long. The CDR3 loop reads CASSLMPGGRNSPLHF. In nucleotides, the CDR3 is TGTGCCAGCAGCTTGATGCCAGGGGGCCGAAATTCACCCCTCCACTTT. The complete variable domain, with remaining parts taken from reference TRBV7-3 and TRBJ1-6, reads GAGVSQTPSNKVTEKGKYVELRCDPISGHTALYWYRQSLGQGPEFLIYFQGTGAADDSGLPNDRFFAVRPEGSVSTLKIQRTERGDSAVYLCASSLMPGGRNSPLHFGNGTRLTVT.

The table lists this clonotype with many counts. J is TRBJ2-7 and V is TRBV5-1; perhaps TRBD1 as D (5 bases). The CDR3 sequence is 15 residues long. V shed 2 bases and J shed 0 bases, with 12 bases lying between them. Germline V lookup: CDR1 SGHRS, CDR2 YFSETQ. CDR3 amino acids: CASSFAPGSSYEQYF. The CDR3 DNA reads as TGCGCCAGCAGCTTCGCGCCAGGGTCCTCCTACGAGCAGTACTTC. Full variable domain (remainder filled in from reference TRBV5-1 and TRBJ2-7): KAGVTQTPRYLIKTRGQQVTLSCSPISGHRSVSWYQQTPGQGLQFLFEYFSETQRNKGNFPGRFSGRQFSNSRSEMNVSTLELGDSALYLCASSFAPGSSYEQYFGPGTRLTVT.

There are many counts of this clonotype. The chain carries TRBV20-1 and TRBJ2-7; D gene uncertain. CDR1 is DFQATT, CDR2 SNEGSKA, per germline (reference sequence). V lost 0 bases, J lost 0 bases, and 12 bases lay in between. This CDR3 region has 15 residues. The chain's CDR3 is CSARDRRRNSYEQYF. In DNA, the CDR3 is TGCAGTGCTAGAGACCGACGCCGGAACTCCTACGAGCAGTACTTC.

At least ten counts were recorded for this clonotype. The V call is TRBV10-1, the J call TRBJ2-1, with 11 positions matching TRBD2. Germline CDR1 is WNHNN and CDR2 is SYGVQD (reference sequence). The V segment lost 0 bases and the J segment 8 bases; nucleotides outside the gene matches: 6. The length of the CDR3 is 16 residues. CDR3 in DNA: TGCGCCAGCAGTGAGTCGACTAGCGGGATCCGGGATGAGCAGTTCTTC. It translates to CASSESTSGIRDEQFF.

CDR3 DNA sequence: TGCGCCAGCAGCCAAGGGGGGACAGGACTAGTAAGCACCGGGGAGCTGTTTTTT. It translates to CASSQGGTGLVSTGELFF. The V and J genes are TRBV4-1 and TRBJ2-2, with D perhaps TRBD1 (8 bases). The V gene lost 1 base and the J gene lost 4 bases, with 19 bases spanning the gap. The CDR3 has 18 amino acids. Germline CDR1 and CDR2: MGHRA and YSYEKL.

The rearrangement links TRBV7-3 to TRBJ2-6; 9 nucleotides line up with TRBD2. This CDR3 is built from 19 residues. V was pared by 2 bases and J by 0 bases, with 8 bases of the junction left unmatched. Germline V gene lookup returns CDR1 SGHTA and CDR2 FQGTGA. In DNA, the CDR3 is TGTGCCAGCAGCTTACCGTCGACTAGCGGAAGCTCTGGGGCCAACGTCCTGACTTTC. It translates to CASSLPSTSGSSGANVLTF.

In its sample, this clonotype was seen many times. This chain connects TRBV28 to TRBJ2-7; perhaps TRBD1 as D (5 bases). V lost 6 bases to trimming and J lost 3 bases, with 18 bases between them. The CDR3 runs to 15 residues. Germline lookup yields CDR1 MDHEN and CDR2 SYDVKM. In nucleotides, the CDR3 is TGTGCCAGCAGCACCAGACAGTTCCTGAGCTACGAGCAGTACTTC. Residues: CASSTRQFLSYEQYF.

This clonotype was recorded many times. The J gene is TRBJ2-7, the V gene TRBV7-2; 9 bases are a match to TRBD1. CDR3 length equals 15 residues. The V segment lost 3 bases and the J segment 4 bases; nucleotides outside the gene matches: 7. Germline V gene data show CDR1 as SGHTA and CDR2 as FQGNSA. For the CDR3, the DNA is TGTGCCAGCAGCTTCCTCGTGACAGGGGGGTACGAGCAGTACTTC. Translating gives CASSFLVTGGYEQYF. The variable domain in full, with the rest retrieved from reference TRBV7-2 and TRBJ2-7, is GAGVSQSPSNKVTEKGKDVELRCDPISGHTALYWYRQSLGQGLEFLIYFQGNSAPDKSGLPSDRFSAERTGGSVSTLTIQRTQQEDSAVYLCASSFLVTGGYEQYFGPGTRLTVT.

This clonotype was picked up many times. The rearrangement uses TRBV20-1 and TRBJ1-5; D possibly corresponds to TRBD1 (6 bases). Trimming removed 5 bases from V and 5 bases from J, with 13 bases in between. In germline, CDR1 is DFQATT, CDR2 SNEGSKA (reference sequence). This CDR3 has 13 residues. CDR3 protein: CSAEADSDQPQHF. The CDR3 region has the DNA TGCAGTGCTGAAGCGGACAGTGATCAGCCCCAGCATTTT.

The chain carries TRBV7-9 and TRBJ2-5; 7 nucleotides line up with TRBD1. V trimming: 4 bases; J trimming: 1 base; junction bases outside the gene matches: 9. The length of the CDR3 is 16 residues. Germline assignment: CDR1 SEHNR and CDR2 FQNEAQ (reference sequence). The CDR3 DNA is TGTGCCAGCAGCTCCCAGGGACAGCCATCCCAAGAGACCCAGTACTTC. Translating it yields CASSSQGQPSQETQYF.

Comments on this clonotype: This may be a read error, as it is one base from a much larger clone. The V and J genes are TRBV7-7 and TRBJ2-1; TRBD2 matches 8 bases. This CDR3 has 15 amino acids. In germline, CDR1 is SSHAT, CDR2 FNYEAQ (reference sequence). The CDR3 region is CASSLGAGDLNQQFF. The CDR3 DNA reads TGTGCTAGCAGCTTGGGAGCGGGAGATTTAAATCAGCAGTTCTTC. Full variable domain (outside the CDR3, taken from reference TRBV7-7 and TRBJ2-1): GAGVSQSPRYKVTKRGQDVTLRCDPISSHATLYWYQQALGQGPEFLTYFNYEAQPDKSGLPSDRFSAERPEGSISTLTIQRTEQRDSAMYRCASSLGAGDLNQQFFGPGTRLTVL.

This clonotype was recorded many times. This chain connects TRBV28 to TRBJ1-1; D is possibly TRBD1 (6 bases). Trimming stripped 5 bases from V and 2 bases from J, with 18 bases between. CDR3 size: 16 residues. Germline V gene data show CDR1 as MDHEN and CDR2 as SYDVKM. The CDR3 DNA follows: TGTGCCAGCAGTCGATACCACGGACAGATCAACACTGAAGCTTTCTTT. It specifies CASSRYHGQINTEAFF.

The chain carries TRBV10-3 and TRBJ2-7; D is possibly TRBD1 (5 bases). The CDR3 extends over 15 amino acids. Trimming removed 1 base at V and 2 bases at J, with 12 bases between. Germline V gives CDR1 ENHRY, CDR2 SYGVKD. This CDR3 is CAISEFGARAYEQYF. The CDR3 coding sequence is TGTGCCATCAGTGAGTTTGGGGCCCGAGCCTACGAGCAGTACTTC.

This chain joins TRBV7-9 and TRBJ2-5; no definite D call. The CDR3 consists of 14 residues. V shed 4 bases and J shed 2 bases, with 11 bases lying between them. Germline CDR1 is SEHNR and CDR2 is FQNEAQ (reference sequence). CDR3 residues: CASSSLGAQETQYF. The CDR3 DNA reads as TGTGCCAGCAGCTCCCTCGGCGCGCAAGAGACCCAGTACTTC.

With regard to this clonotype: A single base separates this from a much larger clone, so it may be a read error. The CDR3 reads CATSSKVPYEQYF. DNA for the CDR3: TGTGCCACCAGCAGTAAGGTGCCCTACGAGCAGTACTTC. V and J are TRBV15 and TRBJ2-7; no clear D. Germline loops: CDR1 LNHNV, CDR2 YYDKDF (reference sequence). With 3 bases removed from V and 2 bases from J, the gap between germline ends came to 8 bases. The CDR3 has 13 residues.

This clonotype was observed a handful of times. CDR3 in DNA: TGTGCTAGTTGGAGGGTTTACAGGGGAAAAGAGACCCAGTACTTC. Translating gives CASWRVYRGKETQYF. V gene TRBV12-5 combines with J gene TRBJ2-5; D is perhaps TRBD1 (7 bases). The CDR3 covers 15 residues. V was trimmed by 8 bases and J by 3 bases, leaving 19 bases between them. The germline gives CDR1 LGHNT, CDR2 FRNRAP.

This clonotype was recorded a few times. This chain uses TRBV20-1 with TRBJ1-4; 9 nucleotides match TRBD1. Trimming removed 5 bases from V and 6 bases from J; junction bases left unmatched: 4. This CDR3 spans 13 amino acids. Germline lookup yields CDR1 DFQATT and CDR2 SNEGSKA (reference sequence). The CDR3 is CSAPGTGHEKLFF. CDR3 nucleotide sequence: TGCAGTGCTCCCGGGACAGGGCATGAAAAACTGTTTTTT.

This clonotype appeared many times. The rearrangement joins TRBV7-8 to TRBJ1-1; 7 bases are a match to TRBD1. With V trimmed by 7 bases and J by 0 bases, 5 bases remained unmatched. Germline CDR1 is SGHVS and CDR2 is FQNEAQ. The CDR3 is 14 amino acids. This chain's CDR3 is CASNPDRLNTEAFF. In DNA form, the CDR3 reads TGTGCCAGCAACCCGGACAGGTTGAACACTGAAGCTTTCTTT.

At least ten counts were recorded for this clonotype. The V gene is TRBV20-1, the J gene TRBJ2-2; D may be TRBD2 (5 bases). Germline V CDR1 and CDR2: DFQATT, SNEGSKA (reference sequence). The CDR3 extends over 15 amino acids. V lost 0 bases to trimming and J lost 2 bases, with 10 bases between them. The CDR3 reads CSARDRGLNTGELFF. The CDR3 nucleotides are TGCAGTGCTAGAGATCGAGGACTTAACACCGGGGAGCTGTTTTTT.

This clonotype came up many times. The gene calls are TRBV4-2 and TRBJ2-7; 10 bases align to TRBD1. Germline CDR1 is LGHNA and CDR2 is YNFKEQ. The CDR3 consists of 15 residues. V lost 0 bases to trimming and J lost 5 bases; unmatched junction nucleotides: 4. The CDR3, as DNA: TGTGCCAGCAGCCAAGAGGGACAGGGGCTACACGAGCAGTACTTC. This sequence encodes CASSQEGQGLHEQYF.

This clonotype was detected ten times or more. The genes are TRBV18 and TRBJ2-7; 7 positions agree with TRBD1. The CDR3 runs to 15 residues. Germline V lookup: CDR1 KGHSH, CDR2 LQKENI. With V trimmed by 4 bases and J by 6 bases, 12 bases remained unmatched. The CDR3, as DNA: TGTGCCAGCTCACTCCGGACAGGTAGGGGATTCGAGCAGTACTTC. It encodes CASSLRTGRGFEQYF.

This clonotype was seen ten or more times. The rearrangement joins TRBV4-3 to TRBJ1-4; D possibly corresponds to TRBD1 (6 bases). This CDR3 contains 14 residues. CDR1 and CDR2 (germline): LGHNA, YSLEER. The ends were cut back, 4 bases at V and 1 base at J, with 7 bases in the middle. In nucleotides, the CDR3 is TGCGCCAGCAGCCCGACAGGAACTAATGAAAAACTGTTTTTT. Translating gives CASSPTGTNEKLFF.

The chain combines TRBV7-2 with TRBJ2-5; TRBD1 aligns across 7 bases. The CDR3 extends over 16 amino acids. V trimming: 4 bases; J trimming: 3 bases; junction bases outside the gene matches: 11. Germline assignment: CDR1 SGHTA and CDR2 FQGNSA. CDR3 residues: CASSSPRQGREETQYF. The CDR3 bases are TGTGCCAGCAGCTCGCCTAGACAGGGTAGAGAAGAGACCCAGTACTTC.

The sample holds many counts of this clonotype. The chain joins TRBV9 to TRBJ1-1; D is unresolved. The CDR3 totals 14 residues. The V gene lost 0 bases and the J gene lost 2 bases, with 8 bases spanning the gap. Germline V gives CDR1 SGDLS, CDR2 YYNGEE. The CDR3 nucleotides read TGTGCCAGCAGCGTAGTGGCGGCCAACACTGAAGCTTTCTTT. Translated: CASSVVAANTEAFF. The full variable domain, completed using reference TRBV9 and TRBJ1-1, is DSGVTQTPKHLITATGQRVTLRCSPRSGDLSVYWYQQSLDQGLQFLIQYYNGEERAKGNILERFSAQQFPDLHSELNLSSLELGDSALYFCASSVVAANTEAFFGQGTRLTVV.

The V gene is TRBV28, the J gene TRBJ1-1; weak D call: TRBD1 (6 bases). The V and J ends lost 4 bases and 4 bases respectively, with 16 bases between them. From germline, CDR1 is MDHEN and CDR2 SYDVKM. This CDR3 is built from 15 residues. The CDR3 here is CASSSIKTGLTEAFF. The DNA of the CDR3 is TGTGCCAGCAGTTCCATCAAAACAGGGCTCACTGAAGCTTTCTTT.